These 15 T cell receptor beta chains came from one sample sequenced in a study of blood T cells in healthy people across ages. Primers used in a second PCR of roughly 7 to 12 cycles were a sample-barcoded 5' primer and a J-beta primer mix. TCRdb independently ran MiXCR on the 5' RACE reads; one entry per CDR3 protein. There are 500,000 to 700,000 distinct CDR3 sequences in the sample; about 30% occur only once, and 15% to 18% lies in the top ten. Sequencing was done on a sample of blood. These receptors all come from a woman of 80 years or more in good health.

The chain has TRBV20-1 and TRBJ1-1; D is possibly TRBD1 (6 bases). This CDR3 spans 13 amino acids. V was pared by 4 bases and J by 8 bases, with 17 bases between. Germline CDR1 and CDR2: DFQATT and SNEGSKA (reference sequence). The CDR3 DNA follows: TGCAGTGCTAAGGGCCAGGGAGGGGGAGAAGCTTTCTTT. Its protein product is CSAKGQGGGEAFF.

This clonotype was counted at least ten times. This may arise from a read error, as a much more abundant clone is one base away. It is unclear where the CDR3 begins or ends on the DNA, so no DNA is shown, and the CDR3 is as TCRdb lists it. The V gene is TRBV5-1, the J gene TRBJ2-6. Germline CDR1 is SGHRS and CDR2 is YFSETQ. From its first to its last residue, the CDR3 has 14 amino acids. The CDR3 sequence is CASSFGDGANVRTF.

The chain combines TRBV6-1 with TRBJ1-1; D is unclear. The CDR3 spans 13 residues. Germline CDR1 reads MNHNS; CDR2 reads SASEGT. Trimming removed 4 bases at V and 1 base at J, with 7 bases between. The CDR3 nucleotides are TGTGCCAGCAGTGGTTCGCAGAACACTGAAGCTTTCTTT. Its translation is CASSGSQNTEAFF.

This clonotype was counted at least ten times. The V gene is TRBV6-6, the J gene TRBJ2-3; 9 bases are a match to TRBD2. Germline assignment: CDR1 MNHNY and CDR2 SVGAGI (reference sequence). V was clipped by 6 bases and J by 3 bases; unmatched bases: 13. This CDR3 region has 17 residues. The CDR3 coding sequence is TGTGCCAGCAGCTACGGGCCGGGACTAGCAAGGACAGATACGCAGTATTTT. Residues: CASSYGPGLARTDTQYF.

This clonotype was recorded many times. The J gene is TRBJ2-3, the V gene TRBV5-4; perhaps TRBD2 as D (7 bases). The CDR3 is 17 amino acids. V gave up 4 bases and J gave up 5 bases, with 23 bases separating them. The germline gives CDR1 SGHNT, CDR2 YYREEE (reference sequence). The CDR3 loop reads CASSPRTGGLGGDTQYF. CDR3 coding DNA: TGTGCCAGCAGCCCCCGGACGGGGGGCTTGGGAGGAGATACGCAGTATTTT.

The gene calls are TRBV7-2 and TRBJ2-7; 7 bases are shared with TRBD2. The germline V gene encodes CDR1 SGHTA and CDR2 FQGNSA. The CDR3 loop spans 14 amino acids. V dropped 5 bases and J dropped 3; count of bases not matched to a gene: 7. For the CDR3, the DNA is TGTGCCAGCAGCGTAGGACTAGGGTACTACGAGCAGTACTTC. As protein: CASSVGLGYYEQYF.

In the case of this clonotype: A much larger clone is a single base away; this may be a read error. This chain joins TRBV6-5 and TRBJ2-1, with 7 bases that match TRBD1. The J call is doubtful: the DNA matches TRBJ2-7 better. There are 17 residues in the CDR3. Germline values: CDR1 MNHEY, CDR2 SVGAGI. CDR3 coding DNA: TGTGCCAGCAGTTACTCCCCGACAGGGCGCTCCTACAATGAGCAGTACTTC. Amino acids: CASSYSPTGRSYNEQYF.

The rearrangement joins TRBV6-6 to TRBJ2-7, with 10 bases identical to TRBD1. Germline CDR1 and CDR2: MNHNY and SVGAGI (reference sequence). The V gene end was trimmed by 5 bases and the J gene end by 5 bases; junction bases not matched to a gene: 6. The CDR3 has 14 residues. This chain's CDR3 is CASSRTGGCHEQYF. The CDR3 DNA sequence: TGTGCCAGCAGTCGGACAGGGGGTTGCCACGAGCAGTACTTC.

At least ten counts were recorded for this clonotype. The CDR3 is CASSPDRVAKNIQYF. The CDR3 region has the DNA TGTGCCAGCAGCCCGGACAGGGTAGCCAAAAACATTCAGTACTTC. The gene calls are TRBV11-1 and TRBJ2-4; TRBD1 agrees at 8 bases. This CDR3 contains 15 residues. Germline CDR1 reads SGHAT; CDR2 reads FQDESV (reference sequence). The V gene end was trimmed by 5 bases and the J gene end by 0 bases; junction bases not matched to a gene: 3.

The chain couples TRBV20-1 to TRBJ2-7, with 8 bases identical to TRBD2. V shed 4 bases, J shed 2 bases, and the junction held 10 bases outside the gene matches. The CDR3 is 15 residues long. Germline V gene sequence: CDR1 DFQATT, CDR2 SNEGSKA (reference sequence). Here the CDR3 reads CSATSAGGPTYEQYF. Written as DNA, the CDR3 is TGCAGTGCTACTTCGGCGGGAGGCCCAACCTACGAGCAGTACTTC.

The gene calls are TRBV7-2 and TRBJ2-5, with D perhaps TRBD2 (6 bases). Trimming stripped 5 bases from V and 0 bases from J, with 13 bases between. The CDR3 extends over 15 amino acids. Per germline, CDR1 SGHTA and CDR2 FQGNSA. The CDR3 reads CASSRTSSYQETQYF. In DNA form, the CDR3 reads TGTGCCAGCAGCCGCACTAGCTCGTACCAAGAGACCCAGTACTTC.

This clonotype has ten or more counts. A much more abundant neighbour one base away suggests this may be a read error. The chain uses TRBV4-1 and TRBJ2-5, with D possibly matching TRBD1 (6 bases). This CDR3 contains 14 residues. Germline V lookup: CDR1 MGHRA, CDR2 YSYEKL. The V end lost 0 bases, the J end lost 11 bases, and 16 bases lay between the germline ends. CDR3 sequence (DNA): TGCGCCAGCAGCCAAGAGGGGGCGTACAATGAGCAGTACTTC. It is translated as CASSQEGAYNEQYF.

This chain connects TRBV12-3 or TRBV12-4 to TRBJ2-3, with 14 bases aligning to TRBD2. With V trimmed by 7 bases and J by 6 bases, 6 bases remained unmatched. The CDR3 spans 15 residues. The CDR3 region is CASTLTSGRADTQYF. Written as DNA, the CDR3 is TGTGCCAGCACCCTGACTAGCGGGAGGGCGGATACGCAGTATTTT.

Comments on this clonotype: At one end, the junction sequence differs from germline, possibly due to a read error. This rearrangement joins TRBV6-2 or TRBV6-3 to TRBJ2-7, with D maybe TRBD1 (6 bases). The CDR3 runs to 15 residues. Per germline, CDR1 MNHEY and CDR2 SVGEGT. In nucleotides, the CDR3 is TGTACCAGCAGTTACTCGGTCAGGGGAGACTACGAGCAGTACTTC. The encoded protein is CTSSYSVRGDYEQYF.

With respect to this clonotype: It may be a read error: a sequence one base away is much more abundant. The genes are TRBV20-1 and TRBJ2-1, with D perhaps TRBD1 or TRBD2 (5 bases each). The CDR3 is 14 amino acids. CDR1 is DFQATT and CDR2 is SNEGSKA in the germline V gene (reference sequence). In DNA, the CDR3 is TGCAGCCCCGGGGCCGGGAAGAACTTAAATGAGCAGTTCTTC. Amino acid sequence: CSPGAGKNLNEQFF.